This T cell receptor beta chain was captured by sequencing in a study of T cells after yellow fever vaccination. The table lists this clonotype with many counts. V lost 8 bases, J lost 7 bases, and 15 bases lay in between. CDR3 length: 13 amino acids. TCRdb reprocessed the 5' RACE reads with MiXCR, giving one entry per CDR3 protein. The sample gives more than 450,000 distinct CDR3 sequences, 21% of which show up once; 16% is in the top ten. The gene calls are TRBV12-3 or TRBV12-4 and TRBJ2-1, with D perhaps TRBD2 (5 bases). The clonotype originates from a man younger than 30 who received the YFV17D yellow fever vaccine. The sequenced sample was PBMCs, obtained 20 to 25 days after the first yellow fever vaccination. In DNA form, the CDR3 reads TGTGCCAGCGTGAGGGCCATGCGAAATGAGCAGTTCTTC. It is translated as CASVRAMRNEQFF.